The source of this TCR beta chain is a study of blood T cell repertoires in COVID-19. Study details: In each case, the material was cDNA or gDNA derived from T cells, B-cell-depleted T cells, or PBMCs.

The CDR3 totals 15 residues. The germline V gene has CDR1 SGHRS and CDR2 YFSETQ. V dropped 0 bases and J dropped 1 base, with 9 bases sitting between them. The table came from immunoSEQ multiplex PCR; TCRdb's copy has only in-frame clones and leaves some out. There are approximately 200,000 clones in the sample; more than 75% occur only once, and under 7% lies in the top ten. The TCR was taken from a woman in her 40s with COVID-19, enrolled during active disease. Sequenced input: peripheral blood. The V call is TRBV5-1, the J call TRBJ2-3; D uncertain. CDR3 region: CASSLATLGTDTQYF. CDR3 nucleotide sequence: TGCGCCAGCAGCTTGGCTACGCTTGGCACAGATACGCAGTATTTT.